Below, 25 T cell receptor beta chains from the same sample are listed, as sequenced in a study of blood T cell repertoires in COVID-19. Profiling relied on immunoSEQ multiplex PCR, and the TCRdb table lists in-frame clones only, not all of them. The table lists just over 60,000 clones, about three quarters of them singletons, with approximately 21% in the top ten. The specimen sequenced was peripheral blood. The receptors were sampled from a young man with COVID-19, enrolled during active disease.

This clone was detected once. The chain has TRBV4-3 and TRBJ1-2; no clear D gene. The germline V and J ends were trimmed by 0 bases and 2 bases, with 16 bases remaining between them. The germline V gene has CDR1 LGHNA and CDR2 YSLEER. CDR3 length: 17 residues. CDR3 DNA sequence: TGCGCCAGCAGCCAAGACTTATACAAGGGAGCAAACTATGGCTACACCTTC. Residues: CASSQDLYKGANYGYTF.

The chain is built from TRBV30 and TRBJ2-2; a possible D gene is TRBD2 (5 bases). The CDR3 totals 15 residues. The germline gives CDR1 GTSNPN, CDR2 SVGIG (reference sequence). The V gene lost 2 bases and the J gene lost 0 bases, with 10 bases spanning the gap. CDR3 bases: TGTGCCTGGAGTAGGAAGGGAGCGAACACCGGGGAGCTGTTTTTT. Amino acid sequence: CAWSRKGANTGELFF.

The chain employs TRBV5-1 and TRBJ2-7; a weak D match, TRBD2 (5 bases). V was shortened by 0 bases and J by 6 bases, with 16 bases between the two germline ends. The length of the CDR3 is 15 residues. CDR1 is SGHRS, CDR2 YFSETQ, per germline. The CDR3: CASSLATLGRGEQYF. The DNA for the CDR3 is TGCGCCAGCAGCTTGGCAACCCTCGGTCGGGGCGAGCAGTACTTC.

The DNA for the CDR3 is TGTGCCAGCAGTGAATCAGGAATCGGCTACACCTTC. The encoded protein is CASSESGIGYTF. The J gene is TRBJ1-2, the V gene TRBV2; D not certain. The germline V and J ends were trimmed by 2 bases and 8 bases, with 9 bases remaining between them. The CDR3 consists of 12 residues. Per germline, CDR1 SNHLY and CDR2 FYNNEI.

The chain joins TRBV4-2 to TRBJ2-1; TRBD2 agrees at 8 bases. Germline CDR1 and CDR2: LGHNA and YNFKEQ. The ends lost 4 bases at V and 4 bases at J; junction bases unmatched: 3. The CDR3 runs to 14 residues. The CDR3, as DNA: TGTGCCAGCAGCCGTAGCGGGGATTACAATGAGCAGTTCTTC. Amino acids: CASSRSGDYNEQFF.

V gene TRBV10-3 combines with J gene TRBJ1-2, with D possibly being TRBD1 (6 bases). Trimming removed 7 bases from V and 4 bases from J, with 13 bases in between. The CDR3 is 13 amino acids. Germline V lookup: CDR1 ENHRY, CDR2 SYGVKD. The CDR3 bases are TGTGCCATCAAACTACAGGGTCTCTATGGCTACACCTTC. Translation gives CAIKLQGLYGYTF.

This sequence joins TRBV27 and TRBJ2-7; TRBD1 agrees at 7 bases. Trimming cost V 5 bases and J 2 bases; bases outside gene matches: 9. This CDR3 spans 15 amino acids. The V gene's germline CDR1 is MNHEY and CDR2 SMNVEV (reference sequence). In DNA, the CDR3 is TGTGCCAGCAGTCCCTACGGGACAGCTGCCTACGAGCAGTACTTC. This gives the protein CASSPYGTAAYEQYF.

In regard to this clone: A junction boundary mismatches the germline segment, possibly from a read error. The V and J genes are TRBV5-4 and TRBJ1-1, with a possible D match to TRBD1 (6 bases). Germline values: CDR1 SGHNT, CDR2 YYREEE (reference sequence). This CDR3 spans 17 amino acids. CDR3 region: CASSLGDNYRMNTEVFF. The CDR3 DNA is TGTGCCAGCAGCTTGGGGGACAACTACCGAATGAACACTGAAGTTTTCTTT.

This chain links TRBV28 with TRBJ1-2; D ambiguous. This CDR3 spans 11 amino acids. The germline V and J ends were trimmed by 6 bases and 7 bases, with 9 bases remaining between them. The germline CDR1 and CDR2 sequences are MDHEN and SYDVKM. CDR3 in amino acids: CASRSLPGYTF. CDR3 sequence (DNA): TGTGCCAGCAGGTCTCTCCCTGGCTACACCTTC.

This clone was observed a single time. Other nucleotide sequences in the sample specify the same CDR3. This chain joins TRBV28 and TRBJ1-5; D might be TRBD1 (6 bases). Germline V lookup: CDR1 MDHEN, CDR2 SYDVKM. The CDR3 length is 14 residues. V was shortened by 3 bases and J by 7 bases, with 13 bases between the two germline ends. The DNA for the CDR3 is TGTGCCAGCAGTTTGGGGGGGGCTGGGCAGCCCCAGCATTTT. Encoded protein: CASSLGGAGQPQHF.

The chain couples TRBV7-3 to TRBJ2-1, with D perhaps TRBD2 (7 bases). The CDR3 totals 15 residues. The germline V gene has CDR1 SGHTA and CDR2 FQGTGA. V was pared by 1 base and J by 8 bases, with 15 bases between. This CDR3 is CASSLNGGPEHEQFF. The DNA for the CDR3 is TGTGCCAGCAGCTTAAACGGGGGGCCGGAGCATGAGCAGTTCTTC.

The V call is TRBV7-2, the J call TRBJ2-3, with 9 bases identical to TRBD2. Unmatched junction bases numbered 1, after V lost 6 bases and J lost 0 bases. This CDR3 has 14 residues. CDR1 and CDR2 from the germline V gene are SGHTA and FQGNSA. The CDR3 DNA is TGTGCCAGCAGTACTAGCGGGAGCACAGATACGCAGTATTTT. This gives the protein CASSTSGSTDTQYF. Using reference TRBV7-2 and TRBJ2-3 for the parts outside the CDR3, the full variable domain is GAGVSQSPSNKVTEKGKDVELRCDPISGHTALYWYRQSLGQGLEFLIYFQGNSAPDKSGLPSDRFSAERTGGSVSTLTIQRTQQEDSAVYLCASSTSGSTDTQYFGPGTRLTVL.

In DNA, the CDR3 is TGTGCCAGCAGCTTCCCACAGGGAACCACAGATACGCAGTATTTT. It translates to CASSFPQGTTDTQYF. The chain employs TRBV7-2 and TRBJ2-3, with a weak D call TRBD1 (6 bases). CDR3 length equals 15 residues. The germline CDR1 and CDR2 sequences are SGHTA and FQGNSA. V dropped 3 bases and J dropped 2 bases, with 12 bases sitting between them.

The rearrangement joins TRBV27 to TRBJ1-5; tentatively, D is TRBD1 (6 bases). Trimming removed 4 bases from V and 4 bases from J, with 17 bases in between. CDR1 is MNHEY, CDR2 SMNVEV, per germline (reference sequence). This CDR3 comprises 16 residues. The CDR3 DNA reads TGTGCCAGCAGTTCGTTGGGGGGGCGGACGAATCAGCCCCAGCATTTT. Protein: CASSSLGGRTNQPQHF.

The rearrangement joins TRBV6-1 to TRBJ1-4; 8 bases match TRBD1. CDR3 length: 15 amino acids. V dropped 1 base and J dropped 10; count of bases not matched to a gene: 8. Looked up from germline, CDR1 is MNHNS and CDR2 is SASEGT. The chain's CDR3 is CASSEVGTGSTKLFF. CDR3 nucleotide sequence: TGTGCCAGCAGTGAAGTAGGGACAGGAAGCACAAAACTGTTTTTT.

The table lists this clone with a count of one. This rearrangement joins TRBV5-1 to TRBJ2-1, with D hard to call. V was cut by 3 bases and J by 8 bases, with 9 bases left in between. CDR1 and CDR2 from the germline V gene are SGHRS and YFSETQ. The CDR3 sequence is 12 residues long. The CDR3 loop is CASSSMGDEQFF. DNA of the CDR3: TGCGCCAGCAGCTCGATGGGCGATGAGCAGTTCTTC. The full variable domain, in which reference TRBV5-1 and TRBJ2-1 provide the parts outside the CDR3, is KAGVTQTPRYLIKTRGQQVTLSCSPISGHRSVSWYQQTPGQGLQFLFEYFSETQRNKGNFPGRFSGRQFSNSRSEMNVSTLELGDSALYLCASSSMGDEQFFGPGTRLTVL.

The chain's CDR3 is CASSLRGLGPGFRSGELFF. As DNA, the CDR3 is TGTGCCAGCAGCTTAAGGGGTCTAGGACCCGGGTTTAGGTCCGGGGAGCTGTTTTTT. The chain carries TRBV11-3 and TRBJ2-2, with D maybe TRBD1 (5 bases). The germline CDR1 and CDR2 sequences are SGHNT and YENEEA. The germline V and J ends were trimmed by 2 bases and 6 bases, with 25 bases remaining between them. This CDR3 is 19 amino acids long.

The CDR3 region is CATSDFGGTSTDTQYF. The CDR3 region has the DNA TGTGCCACCAGTGATTTTGGCGGGACTAGCACAGATACGCAGTATTTT. This rearrangement joins TRBV24-1 to TRBJ2-3; maybe TRBD2 (6 bases). Trimming stripped 1 base from V and 0 bases from J, with 10 bases between. This CDR3 contains 16 residues. Germline CDR1 KGHDR, CDR2 SFDVKD.

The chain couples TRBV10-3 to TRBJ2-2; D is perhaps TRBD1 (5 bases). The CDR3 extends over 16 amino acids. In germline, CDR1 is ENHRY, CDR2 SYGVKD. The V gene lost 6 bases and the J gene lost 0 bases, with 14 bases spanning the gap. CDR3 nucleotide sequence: TGTGCCATCAGCCTAGGGGTAGCAGCGAACACCGGGGAGCTGTTTTTT. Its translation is CAISLGVAANTGELFF.

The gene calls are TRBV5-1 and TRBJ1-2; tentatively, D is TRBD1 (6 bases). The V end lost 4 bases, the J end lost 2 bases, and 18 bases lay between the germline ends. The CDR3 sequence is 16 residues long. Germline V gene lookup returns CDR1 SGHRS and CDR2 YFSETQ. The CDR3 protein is CASSRWTGTPNYGYTF. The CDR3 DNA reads TGCGCCAGCAGCCGCTGGACCGGGACACCGAACTATGGCTACACCTTC. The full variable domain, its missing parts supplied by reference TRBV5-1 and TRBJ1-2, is KAGVTQTPRYLIKTRGQQVTLSCSPISGHRSVSWYQQTPGQGLQFLFEYFSETQRNKGNFPGRFSGRQFSNSRSEMNVSTLELGDSALYLCASSRWTGTPNYGYTFGSGTRLTVV.

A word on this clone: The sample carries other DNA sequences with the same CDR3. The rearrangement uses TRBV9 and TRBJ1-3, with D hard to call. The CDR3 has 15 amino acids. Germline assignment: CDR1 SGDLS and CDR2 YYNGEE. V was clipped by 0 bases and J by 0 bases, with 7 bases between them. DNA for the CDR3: TGTGCCAGCAGCGTAGCTGGGCTCTCTGGAAACACCATATATTTT. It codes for CASSVAGLSGNTIYF.

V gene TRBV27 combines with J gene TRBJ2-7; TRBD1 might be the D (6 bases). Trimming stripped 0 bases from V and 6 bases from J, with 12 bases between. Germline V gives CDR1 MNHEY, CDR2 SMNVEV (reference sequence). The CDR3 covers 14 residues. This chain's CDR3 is CASSLSGHTGEQYF. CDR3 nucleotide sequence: TGTGCCAGCAGTTTATCGGGACATACGGGCGAGCAGTACTTC.

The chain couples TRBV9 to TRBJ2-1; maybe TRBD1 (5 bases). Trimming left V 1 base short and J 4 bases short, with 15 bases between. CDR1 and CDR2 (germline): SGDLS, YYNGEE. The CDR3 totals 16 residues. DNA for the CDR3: TGTGCCAGCAGCGTACTGGGGCGTGGGGAATACAATGAGCAGTTCTTC. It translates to CASSVLGRGEYNEQFF.

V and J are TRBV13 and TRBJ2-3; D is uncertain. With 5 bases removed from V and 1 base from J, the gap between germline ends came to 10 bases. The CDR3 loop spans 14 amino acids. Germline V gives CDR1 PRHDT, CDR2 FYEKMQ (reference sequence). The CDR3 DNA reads TGTGCCAGCAGCCTGATTCTAGGCACAGATACGCAGTATTTT. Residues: CASSLILGTDTQYF.

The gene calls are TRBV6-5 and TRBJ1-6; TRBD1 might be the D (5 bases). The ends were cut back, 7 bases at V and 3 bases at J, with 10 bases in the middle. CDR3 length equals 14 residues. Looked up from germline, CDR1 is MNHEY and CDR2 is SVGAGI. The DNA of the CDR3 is TGTGCCAGCACCAGGGATGACTATAATTCACCCCTCCACTTT. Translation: CASTRDDYNSPLHF.